Here is one T cell receptor (beta chain) with its context. This clone was counted once. It lacks a known antigen. There are no base qualities to consult, and no much larger clone falls within one base. TCRbeta CDR3 regions were amplified from genomic DNA by means of the immunoSEQ Assay, a bias-controlled multiplex PCR. The study's processing was this. The number of nucleated cells in each sample was estimated by amplification of reference gene primers within the assay. To quantify the absolute abundance of each unique TCRbeta CDR3 rearrangement, sequence reads were collapsed and filtered. For each sample, productive Simpson clonality was calculated as the square root of Simpson's diversity index over productive rearrangements. Held by TCRdb, this immuneACCESS table contains in-frame sequences only and omits some clones. Under half of the omission traces to an unresolved V gene where checked; the cause of the rest is unknown. The DNA was the basis for D and trimming; V, J and clone size are from that table. In this sample the table shows 100,000 to 150,000 clones, roughly 83% of which occur a single time. Together, the top ten hold 30% to 45% of the sample.

The data stem from a study of blood T cell repertoires in COVID-19 (dated by TCRdb to about 2020). About the full investigation: Samples covering the acute and convalescent phases of COVID-19 were provided by collaborators in the United States, Italy and Spain. The material from the prospective study consisted of cDNA or gDNA derived from T cells, B-cell-depleted T cells, or PBMCs. Subjects who had been exposed to COVID-19, were actively infected with it, or had recovered from it provided the deeply sampled blood TCRbeta repertoires that made up the dataset. The repertoires were released in a freely available public database intended as a resource for research on the immune response to SARS-CoV-2. Samples came from the ongoing ImmuneRACE study (first 160 participants) plus 1,254 subjects from 6 global collaborators. Sample metadata almost always included a de-identified subject ID, COVID-19 status, age in years and sex. Where available, HLA class I and class II types were obtained from metadata supplied by the sample provider rather than from assay-based typing.

Whole blood was collected in K2EDTA tubes by collaborating institutions according to the institutions' own protocols. For TCRbeta analysis, collaborators shipped samples as frozen whole blood, isolated PBMCs, or DNA extracted from either of those sample types. General study outcomes and caveats: How much clinical and demographic metadata was included differed by source and by participant, and the metadata was provided uncurated.

V and J are truncated by 1 base and 6 bases respectively, leaving an intervening sequence of 10 bases. From the cysteine through the phenylalanine, the CDR3 covers 13 amino acids. Here the CDR3 DNA is all that survives: 39 bases in frame from base 1. This TCR was sampled from a man aged 35-49 years with active or convalescent COVID-19. The chain couples TRBV12-3 or TRBV12-4 to TRBJ2-7; a weak D assignment points to TRBD2 (7 bases agree). Sequencing was done on a sample of peripheral blood. The CDR3 loop reads CASSLDREGEQYF. The DNA sequence is as follows: TGTGCCAGCAGTTTAGACAGGGAGGGCGAGCAGTACTTC.